This T cell receptor beta chain was sequenced during a study of CD8+CD57+ T cells in acquired aplastic anemia. Study-level information: An average of roughly 3 ug of DNA was obtained from sorted CD4+ and CD8+ cells. Study-wide points: Researchers reported that CD8+ Simpson's diversity was not significantly different in patients versus controls.

Looked up from germline, CDR1 is SGHNT and CDR2 is YYREEE (reference sequence). Trimming stripped 3 bases from V and 3 bases from J, with 12 bases between. The CDR3 is 14 residues long. As regards this clonotype: Antigen unknown.

Genomic DNA, serving as template, underwent TCR beta VDJ and CDR3 profiling. TCRdb itself ran the reads through MiXCR, one entry per CDR3 protein. This sample has 100,000 to 150,000 distinct CDR3 sequences, with roughly 50% found just once. This receptor was taken from a human donor in good health, serving as a control. Sample: sorted CD4+, CD8+, or CD8+CD57+ T cells (not recorded which) from PBMCs. The J gene is TRBJ1-1, the V gene TRBV5-4; perhaps TRBD1 as D (5 bases). This CDR3 is CASSSRGVYTEAFF. In nucleotides, the CDR3 is TGTGCCAGCAGCTCCCGGGGGGTGTACACTGAAGCTTTCTTT.